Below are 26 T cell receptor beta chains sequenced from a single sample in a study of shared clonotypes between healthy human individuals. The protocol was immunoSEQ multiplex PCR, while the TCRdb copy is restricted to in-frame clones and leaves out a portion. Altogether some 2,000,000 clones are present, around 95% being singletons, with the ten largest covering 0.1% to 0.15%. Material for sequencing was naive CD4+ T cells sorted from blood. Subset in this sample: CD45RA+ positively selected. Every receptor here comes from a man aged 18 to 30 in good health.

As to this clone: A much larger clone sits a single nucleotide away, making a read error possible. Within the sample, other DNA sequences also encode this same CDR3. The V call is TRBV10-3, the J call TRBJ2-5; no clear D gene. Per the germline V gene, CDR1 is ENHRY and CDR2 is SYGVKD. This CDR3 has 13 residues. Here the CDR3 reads CAISESPAETQYF. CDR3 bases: TGTGCCATCAGCGAGTCGCCCGCGGAGACCCAGTACTTC.

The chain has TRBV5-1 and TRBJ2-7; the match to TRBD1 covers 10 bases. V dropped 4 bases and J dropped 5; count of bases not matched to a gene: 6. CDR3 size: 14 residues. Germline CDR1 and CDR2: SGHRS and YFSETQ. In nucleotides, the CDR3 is TGCGCCAGCAGCGCCGGACAGGGGGGTAACGAGCAGTACTTC. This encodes CASSAGQGGNEQYF.

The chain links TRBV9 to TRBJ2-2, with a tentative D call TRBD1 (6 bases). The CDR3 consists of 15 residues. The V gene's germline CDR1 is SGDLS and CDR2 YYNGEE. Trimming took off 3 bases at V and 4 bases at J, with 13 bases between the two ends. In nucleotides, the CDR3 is TGTGCCAGCAGCGGCAGGGGTGTAGCCACCGGGGAGCTGTTTTTT. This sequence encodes CASSGRGVATGELFF. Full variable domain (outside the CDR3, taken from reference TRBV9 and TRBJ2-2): DSGVTQTPKHLITATGQRVTLRCSPRSGDLSVYWYQQSLDQGLQFLIQYYNGEERAKGNILERFSAQQFPDLHSELNLSSLELGDSALYFCASSGRGVATGELFFGEGSRLTVL.

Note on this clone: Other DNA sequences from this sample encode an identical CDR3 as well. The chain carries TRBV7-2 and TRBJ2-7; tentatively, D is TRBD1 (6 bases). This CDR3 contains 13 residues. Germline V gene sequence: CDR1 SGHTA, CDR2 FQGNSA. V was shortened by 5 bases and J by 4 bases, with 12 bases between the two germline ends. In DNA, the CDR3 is TGTGCCAGCAGCCCATATACAGGGTACGAGCAGTACTTC. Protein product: CASSPYTGYEQYF.

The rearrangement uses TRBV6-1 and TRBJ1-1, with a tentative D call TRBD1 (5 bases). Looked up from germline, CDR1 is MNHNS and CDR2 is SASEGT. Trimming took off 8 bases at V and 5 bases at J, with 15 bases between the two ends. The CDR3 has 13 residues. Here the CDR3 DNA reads TGTGCCAGCGGAGCCTTTTGGGGGACTGAAGCTTTCTTT. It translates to CASGAFWGTEAFF.

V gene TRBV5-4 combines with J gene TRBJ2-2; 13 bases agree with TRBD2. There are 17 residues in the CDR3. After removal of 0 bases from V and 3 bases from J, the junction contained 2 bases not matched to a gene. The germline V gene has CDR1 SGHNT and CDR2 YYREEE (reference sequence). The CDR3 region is CASSLGGLAGHTGELFF. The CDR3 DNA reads TGTGCCAGCAGCTTGGGGGGACTAGCGGGGCACACCGGGGAGCTGTTTTTT.

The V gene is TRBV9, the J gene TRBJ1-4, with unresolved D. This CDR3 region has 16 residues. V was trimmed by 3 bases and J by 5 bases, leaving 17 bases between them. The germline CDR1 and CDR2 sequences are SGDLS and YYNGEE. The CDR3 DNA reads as TGTGCCAGCAGCGGCCCATCAAAGGGCTTGAATGAAAAACTGTTTTTT. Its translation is CASSGPSKGLNEKLFF. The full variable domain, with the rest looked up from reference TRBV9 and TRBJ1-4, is DSGVTQTPKHLITATGQRVTLRCSPRSGDLSVYWYQQSLDQGLQFLIQYYNGEERAKGNILERFSAQQFPDLHSELNLSSLELGDSALYFCASSGPSKGLNEKLFFGSGTQLSVL.

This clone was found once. The CDR3: CASSPGAGGLYEQYF. CDR3 in DNA: TGTGCCAGCTCACCTGGAGCAGGGGGCTTATACGAGCAGTACTTC. V and J are TRBV18 and TRBJ2-7; TRBD1 agrees at 8 bases. The CDR3 consists of 15 residues. Germline V CDR1 and CDR2: KGHSH, LQKENI. V was clipped by 3 bases and J by 4 bases; unmatched bases: 8.

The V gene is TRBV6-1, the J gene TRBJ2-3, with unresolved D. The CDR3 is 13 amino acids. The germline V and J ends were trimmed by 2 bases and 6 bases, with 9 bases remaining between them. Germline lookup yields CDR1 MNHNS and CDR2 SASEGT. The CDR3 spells CASSEQPGDTQYF. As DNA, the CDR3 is TGTGCCAGCAGTGAACAGCCTGGGGATACGCAGTATTTT.

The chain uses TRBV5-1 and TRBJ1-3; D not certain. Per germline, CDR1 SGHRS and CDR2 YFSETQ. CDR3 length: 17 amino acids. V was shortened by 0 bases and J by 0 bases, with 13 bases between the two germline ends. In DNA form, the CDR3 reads TGCGCCAGCAGCTTGGATTTTAGCATTGACTCTGGAAACACCATATATTTT. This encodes CASSLDFSIDSGNTIYF.

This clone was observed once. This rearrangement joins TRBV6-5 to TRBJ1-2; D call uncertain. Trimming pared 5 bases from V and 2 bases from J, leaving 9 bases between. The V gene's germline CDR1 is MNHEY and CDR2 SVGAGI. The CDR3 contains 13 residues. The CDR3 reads CASSGVVNYGYTF. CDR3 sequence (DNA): TGTGCCAGCAGTGGGGTAGTAAACTATGGCTACACCTTC.

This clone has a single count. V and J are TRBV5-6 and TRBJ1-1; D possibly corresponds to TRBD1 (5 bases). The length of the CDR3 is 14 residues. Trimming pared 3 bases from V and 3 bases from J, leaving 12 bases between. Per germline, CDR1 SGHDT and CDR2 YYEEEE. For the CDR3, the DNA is TGTGCCAGCAGCTACCGACAGTGGGACACTGAAGCTTTCTTT. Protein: CASSYRQWDTEAFF.

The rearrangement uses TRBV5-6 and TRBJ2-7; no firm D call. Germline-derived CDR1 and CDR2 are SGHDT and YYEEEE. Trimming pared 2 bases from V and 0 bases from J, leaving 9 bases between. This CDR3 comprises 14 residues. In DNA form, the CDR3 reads TGTGCCAGCAGCTTATCACAGAGCTCCTACGAGCAGTACTTC. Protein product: CASSLSQSSYEQYF.

CDR3: CSVDHYNEQFF. The CDR3 region has the DNA TGCAGTGTTGACCACTACAATGAGCAGTTCTTC. This chain connects TRBV20-1 to TRBJ2-1; D is unresolved. There are 11 residues in the CDR3. Germline lookup yields CDR1 DFQATT and CDR2 SNEGSKA (reference sequence). The V end was cut by 7 bases, the J end by 3 bases, with 7 bases between.

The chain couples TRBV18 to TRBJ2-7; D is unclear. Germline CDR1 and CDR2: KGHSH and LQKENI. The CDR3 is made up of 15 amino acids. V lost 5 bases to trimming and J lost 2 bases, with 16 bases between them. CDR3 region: CASSSFQSRAYEQYF. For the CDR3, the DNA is TGTGCCAGCTCATCGTTCCAGTCCCGAGCCTACGAGCAGTACTTC. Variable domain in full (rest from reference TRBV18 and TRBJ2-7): NAGVMQNPRHLVRRRGQEARLRCSPMKGHSHVYWYRQLPEEGLKFMVYLQKENIIDESGMPKERFSAEFPKEGPSILRIQQVVRGDSAAYFCASSSFQSRAYEQYFGPGTRLTVT.

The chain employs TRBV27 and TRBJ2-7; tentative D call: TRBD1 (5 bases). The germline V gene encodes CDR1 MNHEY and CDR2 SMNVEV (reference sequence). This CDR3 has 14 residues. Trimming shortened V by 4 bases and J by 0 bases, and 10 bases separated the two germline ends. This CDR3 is CASSSRALSYEQYF. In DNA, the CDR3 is TGTGCCAGCAGTTCCAGGGCCCTCTCCTACGAGCAGTACTTC.

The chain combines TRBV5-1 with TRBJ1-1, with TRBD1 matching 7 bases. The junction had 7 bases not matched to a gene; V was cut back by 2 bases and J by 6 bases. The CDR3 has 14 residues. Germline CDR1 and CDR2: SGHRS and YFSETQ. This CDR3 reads CASSLDATGAEAFF. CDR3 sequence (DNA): TGCGCCAGCAGCTTAGACGCTACAGGGGCTGAAGCTTTCTTT.

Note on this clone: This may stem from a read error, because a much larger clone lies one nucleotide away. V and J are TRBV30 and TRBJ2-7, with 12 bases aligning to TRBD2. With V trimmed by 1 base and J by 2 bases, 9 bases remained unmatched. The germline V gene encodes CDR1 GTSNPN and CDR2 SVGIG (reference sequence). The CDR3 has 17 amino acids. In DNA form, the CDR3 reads TGTGCCTGGAGTGCCATCTGGACTAGCGGGGAAACCTACGAGCAGTACTTC. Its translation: CAWSAIWTSGETYEQYF.

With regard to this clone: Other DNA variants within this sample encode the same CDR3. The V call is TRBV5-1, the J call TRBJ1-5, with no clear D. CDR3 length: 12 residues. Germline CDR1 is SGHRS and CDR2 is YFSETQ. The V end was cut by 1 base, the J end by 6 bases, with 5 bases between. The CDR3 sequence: CASSLSGQPQHF. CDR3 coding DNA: TGCGCCAGCAGCTTGTCTGGTCAGCCCCAGCATTTT.

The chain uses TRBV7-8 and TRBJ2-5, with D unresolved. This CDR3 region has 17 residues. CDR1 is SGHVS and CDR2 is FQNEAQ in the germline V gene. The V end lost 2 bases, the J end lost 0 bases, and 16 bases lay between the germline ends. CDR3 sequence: CASSLSADPRYQETQYF. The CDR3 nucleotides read TGTGCCAGCAGCTTATCGGCAGATCCTAGGTACCAAGAGACCCAGTACTTC. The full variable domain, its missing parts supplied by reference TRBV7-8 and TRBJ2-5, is GAGVSQSPRYKVAKRGQDVALRCDPISGHVSLFWYQQALGQGPEFLTYFQNEAQLDKSGLPSDRFFAERPEGSVSTLKIQRTQQEDSAVYLCASSLSADPRYQETQYFGPGTRLLVL.

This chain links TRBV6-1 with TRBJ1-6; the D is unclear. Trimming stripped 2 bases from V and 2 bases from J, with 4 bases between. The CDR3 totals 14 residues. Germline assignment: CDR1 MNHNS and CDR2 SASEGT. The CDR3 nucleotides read TGTGCCAGCAGTGAAAGCACCTATAATTCACCCCTCCACTTT. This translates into CASSESTYNSPLHF.

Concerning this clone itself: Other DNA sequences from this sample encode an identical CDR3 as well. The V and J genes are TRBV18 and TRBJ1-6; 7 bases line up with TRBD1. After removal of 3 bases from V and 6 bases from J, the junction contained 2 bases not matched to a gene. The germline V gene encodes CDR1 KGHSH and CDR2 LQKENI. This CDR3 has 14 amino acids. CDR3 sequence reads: CASSPGQANSPLHF. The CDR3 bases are TGTGCCAGCTCACCTGGACAGGCTAATTCACCCCTCCACTTT.

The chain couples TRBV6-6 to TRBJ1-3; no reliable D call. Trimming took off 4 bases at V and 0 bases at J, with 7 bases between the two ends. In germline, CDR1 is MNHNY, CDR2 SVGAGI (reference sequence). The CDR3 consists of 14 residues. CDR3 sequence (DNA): TGTGCCAGCAGTTCTGTGCACTCTGGAAACACCATATATTTT. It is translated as CASSSVHSGNTIYF.

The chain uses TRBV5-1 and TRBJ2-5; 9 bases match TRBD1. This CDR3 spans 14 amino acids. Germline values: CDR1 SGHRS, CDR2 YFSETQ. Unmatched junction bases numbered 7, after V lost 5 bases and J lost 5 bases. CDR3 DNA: TGCGCCAGCAGTCTAACAGGGGGCGTTGAGACCCAGTACTTC. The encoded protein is CASSLTGGVETQYF.

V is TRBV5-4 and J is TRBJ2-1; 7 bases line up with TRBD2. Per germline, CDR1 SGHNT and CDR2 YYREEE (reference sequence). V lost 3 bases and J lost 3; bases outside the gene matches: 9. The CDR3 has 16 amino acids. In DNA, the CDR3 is TGTGCCAGCAGCTCGTCCGCGGGGGATCTCTACAATGAGCAGTTCTTC. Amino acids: CASSSSAGDLYNEQFF.

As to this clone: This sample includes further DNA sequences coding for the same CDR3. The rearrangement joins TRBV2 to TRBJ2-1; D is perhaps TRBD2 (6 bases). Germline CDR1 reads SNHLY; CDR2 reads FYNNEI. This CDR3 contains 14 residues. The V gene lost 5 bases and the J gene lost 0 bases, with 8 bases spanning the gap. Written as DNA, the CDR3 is TGTGCCAGCAGTCGGGAGAGCTCCTACAATGAGCAGTTCTTC. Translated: CASSRESSYNEQFF.